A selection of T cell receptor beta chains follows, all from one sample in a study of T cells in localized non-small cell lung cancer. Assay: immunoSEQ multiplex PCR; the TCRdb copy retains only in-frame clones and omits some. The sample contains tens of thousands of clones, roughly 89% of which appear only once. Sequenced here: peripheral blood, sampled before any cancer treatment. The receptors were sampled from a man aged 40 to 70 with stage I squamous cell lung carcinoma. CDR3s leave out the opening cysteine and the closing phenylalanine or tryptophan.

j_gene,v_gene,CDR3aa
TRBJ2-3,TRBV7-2,ASRLDTDTQY
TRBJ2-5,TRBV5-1,ASSFDSLQETQY
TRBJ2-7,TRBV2,ANSEYKGLTYEQY
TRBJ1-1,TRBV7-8,ASKTDPSVAF
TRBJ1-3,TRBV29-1,SVVVTGNTIY
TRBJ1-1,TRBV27,ASSLSAIRNTEAF
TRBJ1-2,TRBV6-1,ASSGRAETGDGSYGYT
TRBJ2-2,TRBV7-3,ASSRQVSGELF
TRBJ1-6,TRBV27,ASSFFPRTGESYNSPLH
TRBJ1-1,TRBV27,ASTLQGGGTEAF
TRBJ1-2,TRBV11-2,ASSLGEASYGYT
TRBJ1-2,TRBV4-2,ASSQERQGYGYT
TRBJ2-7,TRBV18,ASSPLGTGLYEQY
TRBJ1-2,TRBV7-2,ASSLAVGSGGYT
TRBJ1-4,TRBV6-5,ASSSAQYEKLF
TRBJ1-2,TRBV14,ASSQGRGYGYT
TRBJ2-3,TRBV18,ASSPPRTRITDTQY
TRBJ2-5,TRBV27,ASSLRSLQETQY
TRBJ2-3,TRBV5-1,ASSSRGGTDTQY
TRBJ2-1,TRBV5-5,ASSIVAGGGEQF
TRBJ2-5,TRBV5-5,ASSVGTVQETQY
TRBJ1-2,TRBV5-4,ASSAGGGNYGYT
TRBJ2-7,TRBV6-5,ASSYASSSSSYEQY
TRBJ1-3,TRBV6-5,ASSYTPGRGGNTIY
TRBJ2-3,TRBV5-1,ASSLGLAESTDTQY
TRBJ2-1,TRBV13,ASSPRSGGGAYNEQF
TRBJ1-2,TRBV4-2,AFSGGLNYGYT
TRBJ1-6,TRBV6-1,ASSDFRTGRPLH
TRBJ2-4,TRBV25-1,ASSEWGPQY
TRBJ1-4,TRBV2,ASSDLGATNEKLF
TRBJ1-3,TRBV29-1,SAGDFGSGNTIY
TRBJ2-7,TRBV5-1,ASSLQQNYEQY
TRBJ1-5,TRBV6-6,ASTQRDKNQPQH
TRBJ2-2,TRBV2,ASQGNTGELF
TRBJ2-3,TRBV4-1,ASSARDRESDTQY
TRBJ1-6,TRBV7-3,ASSLTGYNSPLH
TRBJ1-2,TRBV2,ASSAGNYGYT
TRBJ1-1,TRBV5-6,ASSDRQAGSSEAF
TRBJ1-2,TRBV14,ASSQRAEGSLNGYT
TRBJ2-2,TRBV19,ASSFIGQGKSGELF